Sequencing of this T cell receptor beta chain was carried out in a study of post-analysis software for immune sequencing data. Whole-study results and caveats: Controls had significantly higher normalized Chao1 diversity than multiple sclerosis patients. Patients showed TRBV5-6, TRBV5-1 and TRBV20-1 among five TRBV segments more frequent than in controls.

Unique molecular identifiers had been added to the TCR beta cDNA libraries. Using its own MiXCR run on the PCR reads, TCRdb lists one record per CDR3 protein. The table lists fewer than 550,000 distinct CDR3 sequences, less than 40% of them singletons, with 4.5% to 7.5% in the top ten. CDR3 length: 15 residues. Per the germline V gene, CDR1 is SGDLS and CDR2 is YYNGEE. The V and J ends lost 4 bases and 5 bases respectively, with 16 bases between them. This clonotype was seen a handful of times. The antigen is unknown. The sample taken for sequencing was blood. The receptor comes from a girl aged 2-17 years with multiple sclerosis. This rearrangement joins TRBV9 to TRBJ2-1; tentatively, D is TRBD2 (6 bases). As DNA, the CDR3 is TGTGCCAGCAGCTTAAACTCCGGGACTCACAATGAGCAGTTCTTC. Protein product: CASSLNSGTHNEQFF.